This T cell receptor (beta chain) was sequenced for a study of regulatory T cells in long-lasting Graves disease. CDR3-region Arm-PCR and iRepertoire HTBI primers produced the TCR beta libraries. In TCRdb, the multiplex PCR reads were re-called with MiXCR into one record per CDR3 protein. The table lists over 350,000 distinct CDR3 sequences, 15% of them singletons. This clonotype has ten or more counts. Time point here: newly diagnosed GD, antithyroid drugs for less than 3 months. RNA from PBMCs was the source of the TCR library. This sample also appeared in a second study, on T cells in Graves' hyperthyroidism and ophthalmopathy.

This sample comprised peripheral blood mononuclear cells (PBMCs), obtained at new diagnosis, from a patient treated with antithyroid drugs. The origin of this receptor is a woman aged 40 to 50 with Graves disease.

Written as DNA, the CDR3 is TGTGCCAGCAGCGATAGGGGACTAGCAACCTACAATGAGCAGTTCTTC. Protein: CASSDRGLATYNEQFF. The chain couples TRBV9 to TRBJ2-1; TRBD2 matches at 9 bases. Losses at the gene ends were 3 bases for V and 2 bases for J; bases not matched to a gene: 6. CDR1 SGDLS and CDR2 YYNGEE come from the germline V gene. The CDR3 loop spans 16 amino acids.